Listed below are T cell receptor beta chains from one sample, sequenced in a study of T cell responses to AZD1222 COVID-19 vaccine. TCRdb's table, derived via immunoSEQ multiplex PCR, lists solely in-frame clones and lacks some. The sample includes roughly 140,000 clones, more than 75% of them seen just once. Material: peripheral blood, obtained 28 days after the second AZD1222 dose. These receptors were collected from an adult who received the AZD1222 COVID-19 vaccine. The CDR3 runs from the conserved cysteine through the conserved F or W. D genes are given only for firm matches. Rows give clone size only sometimes, using once, few, many, or a class for an expanded clone.

J: TRBJ1-3
length: 12
D: .
V: TRBV19
size: .
CDR3: CAVWDGGNTIYF
DNA: TGTGCCGTATGGGACGGAGGAAACACCATATATTTT

J: TRBJ1-4
length: 16
D: TRBD1
V: TRBV5-8
size: .
CDR3: CASSLETGQTNEKLFF
DNA: TGTGCCAGCAGCTTGGAAACGGGACAGACTAATGAAAAACTGTTTTTT

J: TRBJ1-2
length: 13
D: .
V: TRBV12-3/TRBV12-4
size: .
CDR3: CASSLDRPYGYTF
DNA: TGTGCCAGCAGTTTAGACAGGCCCTATGGCTACACCTTC

J: TRBJ1-1
length: 14
D: TRBD1
V: TRBV10-1
size: .
CDR3: CASSASGQGARAFF
DNA: TGCGCCAGCAGTGCTTCAGGGCAGGGGGCGCGGGCTTTCTTT

J: TRBJ2-5
length: 11
D: .
V: TRBV5-6
size: .
CDR3: CASSLFETQYF
DNA: TGTGCCAGCAGCTTGTTTGAGACCCAGTACTTC

J: TRBJ1-1
length: 13
D: .
V: TRBV24-1
size: few
CDR3: CATSVGMNTEAFF
DNA: TGTGCCACCAGCGTGGGGATGAACACTGAAGCTTTCTTT

J: TRBJ2-3
length: 16
D: .
V: TRBV5-1
size: .
CDR3: CASSFGDRDPTDTQYF
DNA: TGCGCCAGCAGCTTCGGTGACAGAGACCCCACAGATACGCAGTATTTT

J: TRBJ2-1
length: 13
D: .
V: TRBV7-8
size: .
CDR3: CASRTPGGNEQFF
DNA: TGTGCCAGCAGGACGCCAGGGGGGAATGAGCAGTTCTTC

J: TRBJ1-1
length: 17
D: .
V: TRBV12-5
size: .
CDR3: CASGLVRKGGEDTEAFF
DNA: TGTGCTAGTGGTTTGGTCCGAAAAGGGGGTGAGGACACTGAAGCTTTCTTT

J: TRBJ2-1
length: 15
D: .
V: TRBV25-1
size: .
CDR3: CASSDFGGRDNEQFF
DNA: TGTGCCAGCAGTGACTTCGGGGGAAGGGACAATGAGCAGTTCTTC

J: TRBJ1-3
length: 15
D: TRBD1
V: TRBV4-1
size: once
CDR3: CASSHTDRAGNTIYF
DNA: TGCGCCAGCAGCCACACCGACAGGGCTGGAAACACCATATATTTT

J: TRBJ2-1
length: 13
D: .
V: TRBV4-1
size: .
CDR3: CASSQGRWDEQFF
DNA: TGCGCCAGCAGCCAAGGACGGTGGGATGAGCAGTTCTTC

J: TRBJ1-1
length: 11
D: .
V: TRBV5-1
size: .
CDR3: CASSLEGPAFF
DNA: TGCGCCAGCAGCTTAGAGGGTCCAGCTTTCTTT

J: TRBJ1-5
length: 15
D: .
V: TRBV27
size: .
CDR3: CASSYGGFSNQPQHF
DNA: TGTGCCAGCAGTTATGGGGGCTTTAGCAATCAGCCCCAGCATTTT

J: TRBJ1-2
length: 12
D: .
V: TRBV5-6
size: .
CDR3: CASSPGDYGYTF
DNA: TGTGCCAGCAGCCCGGGAGATTATGGCTACACCTTC

J: TRBJ1-2
length: 17
D: TRBD1
V: TRBV2
size: .
CDR3: CASSERRDSASDYGYTF
DNA: TGTGCCAGCAGTGAACGAAGGGACAGCGCTAGTGATTATGGCTACACCTTC

J: TRBJ1-6
length: 19
D: TRBD1
V: TRBV3-1/TRBV3-2
size: .
CDR3: CASSPRTGDPGSYNSPLHF
DNA: TGTGCCAGCAGCCCCCGGACAGGGGATCCGGGCTCCTATAATTCACCCCTCCACTTT

J: TRBJ1-4
length: 13
D: .
V: TRBV12-3/TRBV12-4
size: .
CDR3: CASSFEARGKLFF
DNA: TGTGCCAGCAGTTTCGAAGCCCGCGGAAAACTGTTTTTT

J: TRBJ1-1
length: 13
D: .
V: TRBV5-1
size: .
CDR3: CASSMGEATEAFF
DNA: TGCGCCAGCAGTATGGGGGAGGCCACTGAAGCTTTCTTT

J: TRBJ2-3
length: 14
D: TRBD2
V: TRBV6-5
size: .
CDR3: CASSPGLAADTQYF
DNA: TGTGCCAGCAGCCCGGGACTAGCGGCAGATACGCAGTATTTT

J: TRBJ1-1
length: 13
D: TRBD1
V: TRBV19
size: .
CDR3: CASRDRGNTEAFF
DNA: TGTGCCAGTAGGGACAGGGGAAACACTGAAGCTTTCTTT

J: TRBJ1-6
length: 15
D: TRBD1
V: TRBV7-2
size: .
CDR3: CASSSTGFYNSPLHF
DNA: TGTGCCAGCAGCTCGACAGGGTTTTATAATTCACCCCTCCACTTT

J: TRBJ1-4
length: 15
D: TRBD1
V: TRBV7-9
size: .
CDR3: CASSFSLTGGEKLFF
DNA: TGTGCCAGCAGCTTCTCCCTGACAGGGGGCGAAAAACTGTTTTTT

J: TRBJ2-2
length: 15
D: TRBD1
V: TRBV6-5
size: .
CDR3: CASSPGTGNTGELFF
DNA: TGTGCCAGCAGTCCCGGGACAGGGAACACCGGGGAGCTGTTTTTT

J: TRBJ1-4
length: 16
D: .
V: TRBV19
size: .
CDR3: CASSIFGEGTNEKLFF
DNA: TGTGCCAGTAGTATTTTCGGGGAAGGAACTAATGAAAAACTGTTTTTT

J: TRBJ1-1
length: 14
D: TRBD1
V: TRBV2
size: .
CDR3: CASTLTGVNTEAFF
DNA: TGTGCCAGCACCTTGACAGGGGTGAACACTGAAGCTTTCTTT

J: TRBJ2-1
length: 17
D: TRBD2
V: TRBV12-5
size: .
CDR3: CASGLVPGGSSYNEQFF
DNA: TGTGCTAGTGGTTTGGTACCAGGCGGGAGCTCCTACAATGAGCAGTTCTTC

J: TRBJ2-7
length: 20
D: .
V: TRBV24-1
size: .
CDR3: CATSDLSTGTGPGGTYEQYF
DNA: TGTGCCACCAGTGATTTAAGTACCGGGACAGGCCCGGGGGGGACCTACGAGCAGTACTTC

J: TRBJ2-3
length: 14
D: TRBD2
V: TRBV27
size: once
CDR3: CASRLAGGPKVQYF
DNA: TGTGCCAGCCGGCTAGCGGGGGGGCCAAAAGTGCAGTATTTT

J: TRBJ1-2
length: 13
D: TRBD1
V: TRBV12-3/TRBV12-4
size: .
CDR3: CASSWTGEDGYTF
DNA: TGTGCCAGCAGTTGGACAGGGGAGGATGGCTACACCTTC

J: TRBJ2-7
length: 14
D: TRBD2
V: TRBV6-1
size: once
CDR3: CASSEQRGGYEQYF
DNA: TGTGCCAGCAGTGAACAGCGGGGGGGCTACGAGCAGTACTTC

J: TRBJ1-4
length: 16
D: .
V: TRBV18
size: .
CDR3: CASSAERTLFNEKLFF
DNA: TGTGCCAGCTCAGCAGAGCGGACGCTTTTTAATGAAAAACTGTTTTTT

J: TRBJ2-5
length: 18
D: .
V: TRBV7-3
size: .
CDR3: CASSPVGGPNVGRETQYF
DNA: TGTGCCAGCAGCCCCGTTGGGGGTCCTAATGTGGGGAGGGAGACCCAGTACTTC

J: TRBJ2-1
length: 16
D: .
V: TRBV6-5
size: .
CDR3: CASSYAQGSSYNEQFF
DNA: TGTGCCAGCAGTTACGCACAGGGTAGCTCCTACAATGAGCAGTTCTTC

J: TRBJ1-5
length: 14
D: .
V: TRBV5-6
size: .
CDR3: CASSLKGPNQPQHF
DNA: TGTGCCAGCAGCTTGAAGGGACCCAATCAGCCCCAGCATTTT